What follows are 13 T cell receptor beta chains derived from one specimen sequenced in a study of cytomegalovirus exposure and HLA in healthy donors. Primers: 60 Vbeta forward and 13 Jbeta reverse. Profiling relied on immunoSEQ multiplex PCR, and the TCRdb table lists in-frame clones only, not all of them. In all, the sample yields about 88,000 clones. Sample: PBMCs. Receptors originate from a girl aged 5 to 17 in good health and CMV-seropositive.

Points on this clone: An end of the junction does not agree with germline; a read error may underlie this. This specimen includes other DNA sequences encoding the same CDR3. The CDR3 spells CASSYGGGVGNTIYF. For the CDR3, the DNA is TGTGCCAGTAGTTACGGGGGAGGTGTTGGAAACACCATATATTTT. The J gene is TRBJ1-3, the V gene TRBV6-5, with a tentative D call TRBD1 (5 bases). This CDR3 spans 15 amino acids. Germline V CDR1 and CDR2: MNHEY, SVGAGI.

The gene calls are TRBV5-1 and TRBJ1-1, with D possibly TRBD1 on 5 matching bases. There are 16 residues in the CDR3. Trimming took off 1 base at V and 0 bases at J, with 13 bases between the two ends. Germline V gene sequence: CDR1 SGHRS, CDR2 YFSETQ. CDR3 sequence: CASSLKYGGLNTEAFF. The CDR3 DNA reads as TGCGCCAGCAGCTTGAAATACGGGGGTTTGAACACTGAAGCTTTCTTT.

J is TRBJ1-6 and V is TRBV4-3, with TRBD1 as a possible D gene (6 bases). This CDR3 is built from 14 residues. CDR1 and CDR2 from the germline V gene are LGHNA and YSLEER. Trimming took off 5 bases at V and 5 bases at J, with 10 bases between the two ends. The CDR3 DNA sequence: TGCGCCAGCAGCGGCCGGACAGATAATTCACCCCTCCACTTT. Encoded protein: CASSGRTDNSPLHF.

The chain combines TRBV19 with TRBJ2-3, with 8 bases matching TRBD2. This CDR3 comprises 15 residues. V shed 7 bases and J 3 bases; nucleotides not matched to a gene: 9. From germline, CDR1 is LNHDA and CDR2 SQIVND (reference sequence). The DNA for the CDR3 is TGTGCCAGTAACGGGCGGGGGGCGGTAACAGATACGCAGTATTTT. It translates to CASNGRGAVTDTQYF.

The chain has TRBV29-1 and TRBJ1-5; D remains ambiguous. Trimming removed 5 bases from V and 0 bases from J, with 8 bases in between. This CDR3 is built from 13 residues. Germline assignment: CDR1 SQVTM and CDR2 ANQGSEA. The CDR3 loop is CSVLDYSNQPQHF. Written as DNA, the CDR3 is TGCAGCGTTCTAGACTATAGCAATCAGCCCCAGCATTTT.

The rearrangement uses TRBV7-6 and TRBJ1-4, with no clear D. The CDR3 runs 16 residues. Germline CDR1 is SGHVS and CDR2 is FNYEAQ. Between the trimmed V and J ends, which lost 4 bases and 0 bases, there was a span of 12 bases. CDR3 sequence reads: CASSSSYTATNEKLFF. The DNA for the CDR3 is TGTGCCAGCAGCTCGAGCTATACTGCAACTAATGAAAAACTGTTTTTT. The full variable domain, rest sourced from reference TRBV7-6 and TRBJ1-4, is GAGVSQSPRYKVTKRGQDVALRCDPISGHVSLYWYRQALGQGPEFLTYFNYEAQQDKSGLPNDRFSAERPEGSISTLTIQRTEQRDSAMYRCASSSSYTATNEKLFFGSGTQLSVL.

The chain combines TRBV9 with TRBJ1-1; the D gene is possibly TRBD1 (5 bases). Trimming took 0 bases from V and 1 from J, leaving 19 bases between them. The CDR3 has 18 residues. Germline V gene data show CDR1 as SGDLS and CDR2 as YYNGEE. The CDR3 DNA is TGTGCCAGCAGCGTAGTAACAGGCAGGGCAGTAAGGAACACTGAAGCTTTCTTT. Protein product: CASSVVTGRAVRNTEAFF.

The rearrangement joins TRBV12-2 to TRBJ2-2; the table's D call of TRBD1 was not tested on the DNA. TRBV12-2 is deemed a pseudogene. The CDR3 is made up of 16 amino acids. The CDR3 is CASRLGTGGLTGELFF. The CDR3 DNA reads TGTGCAAGTCGCTTAGGGACAGGGGGGTTAACCGGGGAGCTGTTTTTT.

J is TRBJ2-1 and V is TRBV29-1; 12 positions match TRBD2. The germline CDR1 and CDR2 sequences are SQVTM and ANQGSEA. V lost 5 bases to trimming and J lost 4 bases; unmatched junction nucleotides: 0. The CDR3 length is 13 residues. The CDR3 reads CSVLAGGYNEQFF. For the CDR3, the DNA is TGCAGCGTTCTAGCGGGGGGGTACAATGAGCAGTTCTTC.

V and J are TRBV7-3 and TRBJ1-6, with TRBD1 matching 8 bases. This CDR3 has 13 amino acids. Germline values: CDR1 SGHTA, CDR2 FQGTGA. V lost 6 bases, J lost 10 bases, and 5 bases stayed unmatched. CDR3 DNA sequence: TGTGCCAGCAGTTTCACAGGGGGGTCACCCCTCCACTTT. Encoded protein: CASSFTGGSPLHF.

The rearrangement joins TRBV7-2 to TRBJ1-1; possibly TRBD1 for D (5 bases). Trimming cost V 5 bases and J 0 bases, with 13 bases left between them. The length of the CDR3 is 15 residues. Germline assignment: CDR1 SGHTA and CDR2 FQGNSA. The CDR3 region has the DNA TGTGCCAGCAGCACGCGGGGCGGGGTGAACACTGAAGCTTTCTTT. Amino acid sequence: CASSTRGGVNTEAFF.

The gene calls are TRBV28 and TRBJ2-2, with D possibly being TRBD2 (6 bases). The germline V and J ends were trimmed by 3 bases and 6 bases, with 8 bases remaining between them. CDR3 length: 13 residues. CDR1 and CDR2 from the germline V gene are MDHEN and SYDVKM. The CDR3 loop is CASSFGEAGELFF. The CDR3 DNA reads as TGTGCCAGCAGTTTCGGGGAGGCCGGGGAGCTGTTTTTT.

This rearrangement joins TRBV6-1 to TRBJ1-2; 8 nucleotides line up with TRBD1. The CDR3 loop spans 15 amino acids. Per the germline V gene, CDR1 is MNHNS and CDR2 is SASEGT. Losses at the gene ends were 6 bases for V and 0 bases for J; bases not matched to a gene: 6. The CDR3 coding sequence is TGTGCCAGCAGAAAACAGGGGGTAGCTAACTATGGCTACACCTTC. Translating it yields CASRKQGVANYGYTF.